This is a list of T cell receptor beta chains from one sample in a study of OX40 agonist ivuxolimab in advanced cancers. This table comes from immunoSEQ multiplex PCR, and its TCRdb copy is limited to in-frame clones, with some not included. There are about 19,000 clones in the sample; around 79% occur only once, and 15% to 20% lies in the top ten. This sample comprised CD4+ or CD8+ T cells sorted from blood, obtained in a trial of the OX40 agonist ivuxolimab. All receptors derive from an adult with an advanced solid tumor such as melanoma, head and neck, liver or kidney cancer. Each CDR3 is given without its conserved first and last residue. The size field is filled for only some rows; it gives once, few, many or a size class.

CDR3 length: 15
V gene: TRBV7-2
J gene: TRBJ1-2
clone size: NA
CDR3 protein: ASSLANLEASIYGYT

CDR3 length: 14
V gene: TRBV10-1
J gene: TRBJ2-5
clone size: NA
CDR3 protein: ASSDHGTGGKETQY

CDR3 length: 14
V gene: TRBV5-1
J gene: TRBJ2-1
clone size: NA
CDR3 protein: ASSREASGTYNEQF

CDR3 length: 14
V gene: TRBV5-1
J gene: TRBJ1-6
clone size: once
CDR3 protein: ASSLGGASYNSPLH

CDR3 length: 11
V gene: TRBV7-2
J gene: TRBJ1-1
clone size: NA
CDR3 protein: ASSSPANTEAF

CDR3 length: 14
V gene: TRBV7-6
J gene: TRBJ1-5
clone size: few
CDR3 protein: ASSLDPENSNQPQH

CDR3 length: 12
V gene: TRBV9
J gene: TRBJ2-3
clone size: NA
CDR3 protein: ASSVVEFTDTQY

CDR3 length: 15
V gene: TRBV7-8
J gene: TRBJ2-3
clone size: NA
CDR3 protein: ASSPRGSLPGTDTQY

CDR3 length: 13
V gene: TRBV15
J gene: TRBJ1-1
clone size: NA
CDR3 protein: ATSYYRQRDTEAF

CDR3 length: 17
V gene: TRBV4-2
J gene: TRBJ2-1
clone size: NA
CDR3 protein: ASSRGLAGALTKHNEQF

CDR3 length: 12
V gene: TRBV15
J gene: TRBJ1-1
clone size: NA
CDR3 protein: ATRPRVGNTEAF

CDR3 length: 12
V gene: TRBV7-9
J gene: TRBJ1-5
clone size: NA
CDR3 protein: ASSPSGALRPQH

CDR3 length: 11
V gene: TRBV5-1
J gene: TRBJ2-5
clone size: NA
CDR3 protein: ASSLGTEETQY

CDR3 length: 13
V gene: TRBV7-2
J gene: TRBJ2-5
clone size: NA
CDR3 protein: ASSPDRGSRETQY

CDR3 length: 18
V gene: TRBV28
J gene: TRBJ1-4
clone size: NA
CDR3 protein: ATSGRPGQPRNPTNEKLF

CDR3 length: 13
V gene: TRBV29-1
J gene: TRBJ2-6
clone size: NA
CDR3 protein: SVEDTGDGANVLT

CDR3 length: 13
V gene: TRBV7-2
J gene: TRBJ2-1
clone size: NA
CDR3 protein: ASSRGLITYNEQF

CDR3 length: 12
V gene: TRBV2
J gene: TRBJ2-1
clone size: NA
CDR3 protein: ASTTSVNYNEQF

CDR3 length: 13
V gene: TRBV7-7
J gene: TRBJ2-1
clone size: NA
CDR3 protein: ASSLGSLGANEQF

CDR3 length: 10
V gene: TRBV2
J gene: TRBJ2-7
clone size: NA
CDR3 protein: ASSEVVYEQY

CDR3 length: 13
V gene: TRBV7-6
J gene: TRBJ2-1
clone size: NA
CDR3 protein: ASSYGTNLPREQF